One sample yielded the 8 T cell receptor beta chains listed below, sequenced in a study of T cells after yellow fever vaccination. Using its own MiXCR run on the 5' RACE reads, TCRdb lists one record per CDR3 protein. The table records about 320,000 distinct CDR3 sequences, roughly an eighth of them present only once. This specimen was CD4+ T cells sorted from PBMCs, taken 15 days after the yellow fever booster vaccination. These receptors were collected from a man between 18 and 29 years old who received the YFV17D yellow fever vaccine.

This clonotype was found a few times. The chain is built from TRBV14 and TRBJ2-3, with TRBD2 matching 10 bases. This CDR3 is 16 amino acids long. Looked up from germline, CDR1 is SGHDN and CDR2 is FVKESK. V trimming: 2 bases; J trimming: 2 bases; junction bases outside the gene matches: 4. CDR3 residues: CASSQHGLADTDTQYF. The CDR3 DNA is TGTGCCAGCAGCCAACACGGACTAGCGGACACAGATACGCAGTATTTT.

The chain couples TRBV6-2 or TRBV6-3 to TRBJ1-5; possible D gene TRBD1, 6 bases. The V gene's germline CDR1 is MNHEY and CDR2 SVGEGT. There are 13 residues in the CDR3. Deletions cut 8 bases from V and 3 bases from J, with 11 bases between. The CDR3 nucleotides read TGTGCCAGCGCATGGACAGACAATCAGCCCCAGCATTTT. Translating gives CASAWTDNQPQHF.

This clonotype was counted between two and nine times. The chain joins TRBV24-1 to TRBJ2-3; 12 bases are shared with TRBD1. V shed 7 bases and J 3 bases; nucleotides not matched to a gene: 4. Germline V gene sequence: CDR1 KGHDR, CDR2 SFDVKD. The length of the CDR3 is 15 residues. The CDR3 here is CATSRGQGATDTQYF. In DNA, the CDR3 is TGTGCCACCAGCCGGGGACAGGGGGCAACAGATACGCAGTATTTT.

This sequence joins TRBV12-3 or TRBV12-4 and TRBJ1-1; tentatively, D is TRBD1 (5 bases). The CDR3 is made up of 15 amino acids. The germline V and J ends were trimmed by 5 bases and 3 bases, with 16 bases remaining between them. The CDR3 here is CASSEPRRGHTEAFF. CDR3 DNA: TGTGCCAGCAGTGAACCCCGTCGGGGCCACACTGAAGCTTTCTTT.

V is TRBV20-1 and J is TRBJ2-3; D not resolved. V lost 6 bases and J lost 6, with 19 bases in between. Per germline, CDR1 DFQATT and CDR2 SNEGSKA (reference sequence). The CDR3 is 14 amino acids. In nucleotides, the CDR3 is TGCAGTGCCACCTCCCCCACTGTCGCGGATACGCAGTATTTT. Translated: CSATSPTVADTQYF.

The chain employs TRBV12-5 and TRBJ2-1; the match to TRBD2 covers 7 bases. The CDR3 totals 16 residues. V dropped 6 bases and J dropped 8; count of bases not matched to a gene: 16. Germline V gives CDR1 LGHNT, CDR2 FRNRAP. For the CDR3, the DNA is TGTGCTAGTGGGCTGATAGCGGGCGAGGGCGGGGATGAGCAGTTCTTC. This translates into CASGLIAGEGGDEQFF.

There are a few counts of this clonotype. The chain links TRBV5-6 to TRBJ2-1; 12 bases line up with TRBD2. The germline gives CDR1 SGHDT, CDR2 YYEEEE. The CDR3 runs 18 residues. With V trimmed by 1 base and J by 0 bases, 5 bases remained unmatched. This CDR3 reads CASSLRLAGGPSYNEQFF. The CDR3 DNA is TGTGCCAGCAGCTTGAGGCTAGCGGGGGGGCCCTCCTACAATGAGCAGTTCTTC.

This sequence joins TRBV5-1 and TRBJ2-3, with D maybe TRBD1 (6 bases). Germline V gene data show CDR1 as SGHRS and CDR2 as YFSETQ. This CDR3 contains 15 residues. V lost 5 bases to trimming and J lost 5 bases, with 18 bases between them. CDR3 residues: CASSKVRGVKDTQYF. The DNA for the CDR3 is TGCGCCAGCAGTAAGGTCAGGGGTGTAAAAGATACGCAGTATTTT.